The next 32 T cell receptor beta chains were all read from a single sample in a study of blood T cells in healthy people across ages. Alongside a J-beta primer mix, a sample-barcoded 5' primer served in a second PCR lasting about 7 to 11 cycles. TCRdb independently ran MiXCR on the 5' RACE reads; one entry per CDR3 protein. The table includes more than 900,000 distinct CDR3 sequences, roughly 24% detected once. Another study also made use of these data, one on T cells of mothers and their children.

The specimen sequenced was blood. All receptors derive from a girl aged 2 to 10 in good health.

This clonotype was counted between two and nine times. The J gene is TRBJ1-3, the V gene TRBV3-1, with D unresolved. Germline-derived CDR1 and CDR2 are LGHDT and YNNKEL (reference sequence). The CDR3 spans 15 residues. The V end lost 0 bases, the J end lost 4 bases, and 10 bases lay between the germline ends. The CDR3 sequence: CASSQDYGAGNTIYF. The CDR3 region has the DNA TGTGCCAGCAGCCAAGATTACGGCGCCGGAAACACCATATATTTT.

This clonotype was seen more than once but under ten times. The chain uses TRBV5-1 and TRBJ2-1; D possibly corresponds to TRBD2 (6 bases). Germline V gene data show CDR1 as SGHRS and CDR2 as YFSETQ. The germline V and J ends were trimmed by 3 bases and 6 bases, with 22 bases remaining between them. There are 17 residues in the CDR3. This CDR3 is CASSCGDARRCGNEQFF. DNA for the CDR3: TGCGCCAGCAGCTGCGGGGACGCCAGAAGGTGTGGCAATGAGCAGTTCTTC.

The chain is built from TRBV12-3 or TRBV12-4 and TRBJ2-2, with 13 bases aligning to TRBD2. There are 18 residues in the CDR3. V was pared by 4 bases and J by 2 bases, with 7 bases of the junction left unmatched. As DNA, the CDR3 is TGTGCCAGCAGTTCGTGGGGACTAGCGGGGAGAAACACCGGGGAGCTGTTTTTT. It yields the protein CASSSWGLAGRNTGELFF.

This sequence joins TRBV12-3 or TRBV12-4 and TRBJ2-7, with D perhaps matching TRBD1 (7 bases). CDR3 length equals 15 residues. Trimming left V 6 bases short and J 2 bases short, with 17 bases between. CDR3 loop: CASRPGGTVPYEQYF. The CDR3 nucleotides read TGTGCCAGCAGACCTGGGGGGACAGTGCCCTACGAGCAGTACTTC.

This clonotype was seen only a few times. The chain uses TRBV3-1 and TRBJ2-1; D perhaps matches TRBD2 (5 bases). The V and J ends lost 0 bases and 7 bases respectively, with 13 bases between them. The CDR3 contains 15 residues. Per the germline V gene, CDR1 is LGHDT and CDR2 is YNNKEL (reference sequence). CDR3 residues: CASSQDGGSRNEQFF. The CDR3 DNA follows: TGTGCCAGCAGCCAAGATGGAGGTTCTCGTAATGAGCAGTTCTTC.

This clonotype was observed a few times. The CDR3 sequence is CASSFPPEERATDTQYF. In nucleotides, the CDR3 is TGCGCCAGCAGCTTTCCCCCTGAGGAGAGGGCCACAGATACGCAGTATTTT. The chain links TRBV5-1 to TRBJ2-3; D is possibly TRBD2 (5 bases). Germline CDR1 is SGHRS and CDR2 is YFSETQ. This CDR3 contains 17 residues. V was cut by 2 bases and J by 2 bases, with 18 bases left in between.

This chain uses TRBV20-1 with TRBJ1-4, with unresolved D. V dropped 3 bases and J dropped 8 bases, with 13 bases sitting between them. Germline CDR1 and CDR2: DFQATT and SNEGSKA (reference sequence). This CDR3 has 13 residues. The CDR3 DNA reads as TGCAGTGCTAGGCCGTTATTGGGGGAAAAACTGTTTTTT. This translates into CSARPLLGEKLFF.

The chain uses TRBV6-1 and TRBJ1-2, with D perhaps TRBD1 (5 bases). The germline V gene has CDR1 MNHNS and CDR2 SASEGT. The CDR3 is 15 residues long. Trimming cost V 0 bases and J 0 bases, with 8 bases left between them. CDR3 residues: CASSEAAGTNYGYTF. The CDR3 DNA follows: TGTGCCAGCAGTGAAGCGGCAGGGACTAACTATGGCTACACCTTC.

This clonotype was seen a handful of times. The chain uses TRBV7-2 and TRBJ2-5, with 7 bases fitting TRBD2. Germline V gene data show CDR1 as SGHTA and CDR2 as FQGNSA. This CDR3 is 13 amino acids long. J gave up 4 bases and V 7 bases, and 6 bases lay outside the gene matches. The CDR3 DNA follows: TGTGCCAGCAATTTCCCGGGGGGAGAGACCCAGTACTTC. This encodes CASNFPGGETQYF. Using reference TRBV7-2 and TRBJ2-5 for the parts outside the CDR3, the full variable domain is GAGVSQSPSNKVTEKGKDVELRCDPISGHTALYWYRQSLGQGLEFLIYFQGNSAPDKSGLPSDRFSAERTGGSVSTLTIQRTQQEDSAVYLCASNFPGGETQYFGPGTRLLVL.

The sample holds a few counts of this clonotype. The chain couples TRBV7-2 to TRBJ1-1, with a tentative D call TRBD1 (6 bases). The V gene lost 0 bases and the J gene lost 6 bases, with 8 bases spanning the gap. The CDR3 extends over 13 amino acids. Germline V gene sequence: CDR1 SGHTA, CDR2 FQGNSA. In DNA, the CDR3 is TGTGCCAGCAGCTTAGCGGACAGCGCTGAAGCTTTCTTT. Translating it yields CASSLADSAEAFF.

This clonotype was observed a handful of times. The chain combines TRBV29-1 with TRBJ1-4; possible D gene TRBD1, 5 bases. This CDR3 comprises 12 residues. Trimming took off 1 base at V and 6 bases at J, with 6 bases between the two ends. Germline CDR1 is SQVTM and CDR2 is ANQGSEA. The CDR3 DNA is TGCAGCGTTGAAGCCAGGGATGAAAAACTGTTTTTT. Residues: CSVEARDEKLFF.

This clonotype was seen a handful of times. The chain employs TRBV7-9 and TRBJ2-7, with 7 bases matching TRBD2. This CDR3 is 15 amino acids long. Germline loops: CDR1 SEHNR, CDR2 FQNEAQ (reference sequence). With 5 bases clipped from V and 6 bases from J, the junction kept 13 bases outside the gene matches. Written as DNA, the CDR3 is TGTGCCAGCAGCCAAATCGTTAGCGGGCACCCCGAGCAGTACTTC. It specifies CASSQIVSGHPEQYF.

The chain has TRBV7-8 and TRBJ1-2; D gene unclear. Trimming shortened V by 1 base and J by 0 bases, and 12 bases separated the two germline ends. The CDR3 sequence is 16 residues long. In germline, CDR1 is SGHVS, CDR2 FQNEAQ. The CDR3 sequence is CASSLDGSWTNYGYTF. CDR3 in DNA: TGTGCCAGCAGCTTAGATGGTTCTTGGACTAACTATGGCTACACCTTC.

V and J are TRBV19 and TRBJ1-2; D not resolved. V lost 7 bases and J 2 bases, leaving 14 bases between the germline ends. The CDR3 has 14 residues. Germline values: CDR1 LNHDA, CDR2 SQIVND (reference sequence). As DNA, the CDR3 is TGTGCCAGTACTATCGGCCTACGAAACTATGGCTACACCTTC. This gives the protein CASTIGLRNYGYTF.

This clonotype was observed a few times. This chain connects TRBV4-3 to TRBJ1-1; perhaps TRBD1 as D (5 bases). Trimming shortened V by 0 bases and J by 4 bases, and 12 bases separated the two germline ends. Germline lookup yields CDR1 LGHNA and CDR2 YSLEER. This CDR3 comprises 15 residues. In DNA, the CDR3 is TGCGCCAGCAGCCAAGATCGTGGGGGAGGCACTGAAGCTTTCTTT. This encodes CASSQDRGGGTEAFF.

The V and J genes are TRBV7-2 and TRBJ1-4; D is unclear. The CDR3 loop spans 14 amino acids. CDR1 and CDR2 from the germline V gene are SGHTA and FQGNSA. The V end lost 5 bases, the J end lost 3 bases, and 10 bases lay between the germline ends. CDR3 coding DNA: TGTGCCAGCAGCCCAACTCGCGCTAATGAAAAACTGTTTTTT. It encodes CASSPTRANEKLFF.

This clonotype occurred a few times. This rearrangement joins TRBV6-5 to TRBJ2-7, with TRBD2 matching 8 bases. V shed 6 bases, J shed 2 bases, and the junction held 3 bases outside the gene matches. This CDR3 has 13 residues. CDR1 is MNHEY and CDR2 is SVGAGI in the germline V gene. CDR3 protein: CASRVLAAYEQYF. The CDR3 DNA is TGTGCCAGCAGGGTACTAGCGGCCTACGAGCAGTACTTC.

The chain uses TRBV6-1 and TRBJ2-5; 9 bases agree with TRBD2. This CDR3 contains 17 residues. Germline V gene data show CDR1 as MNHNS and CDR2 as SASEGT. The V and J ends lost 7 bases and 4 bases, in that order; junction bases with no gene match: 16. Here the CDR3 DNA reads TGTGCCAGCAACAGTCGGCTAGCGGGAAGGCTAGGAGAGACCCAGTACTTC. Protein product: CASNSRLAGRLGETQYF.

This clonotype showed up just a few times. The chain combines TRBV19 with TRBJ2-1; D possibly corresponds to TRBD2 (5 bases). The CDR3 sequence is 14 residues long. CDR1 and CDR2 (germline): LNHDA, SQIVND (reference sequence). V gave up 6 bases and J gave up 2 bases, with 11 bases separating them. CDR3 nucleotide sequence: TGTGCCAGTAGCATCGGAGGACCCTACAATGAGCAGTTCTTC. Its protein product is CASSIGGPYNEQFF.

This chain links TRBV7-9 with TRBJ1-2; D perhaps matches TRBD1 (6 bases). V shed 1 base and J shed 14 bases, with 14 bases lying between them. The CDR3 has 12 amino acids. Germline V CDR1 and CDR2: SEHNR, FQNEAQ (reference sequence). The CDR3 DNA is TGTGCCAGCAGCTTAGACGGGGGGCCGATAACCTTC. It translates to CASSLDGGPITF.

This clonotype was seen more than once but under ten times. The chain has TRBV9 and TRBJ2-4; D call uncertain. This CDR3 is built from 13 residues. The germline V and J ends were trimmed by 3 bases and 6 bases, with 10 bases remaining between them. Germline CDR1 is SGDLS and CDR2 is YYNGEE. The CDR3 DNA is TGTGCCAGCAGCGACTTTACTGGAAACATTCAGTACTTC. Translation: CASSDFTGNIQYF.

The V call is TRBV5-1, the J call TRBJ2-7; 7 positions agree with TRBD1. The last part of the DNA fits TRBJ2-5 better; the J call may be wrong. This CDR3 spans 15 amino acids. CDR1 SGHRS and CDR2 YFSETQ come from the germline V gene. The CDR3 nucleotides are TGCGCCAGCAGCTTGTCCTGGGGACAGCGGGAGACCCAGTACTTC. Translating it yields CASSLSWGQRETQYF.

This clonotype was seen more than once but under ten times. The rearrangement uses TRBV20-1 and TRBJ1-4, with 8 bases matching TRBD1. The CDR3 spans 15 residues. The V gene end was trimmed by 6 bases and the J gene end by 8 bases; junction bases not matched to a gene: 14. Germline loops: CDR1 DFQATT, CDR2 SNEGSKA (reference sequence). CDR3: CSARYGQGAKEKLFF. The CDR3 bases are TGCAGTGCCCGCTACGGACAGGGAGCCAAGGAAAAACTGTTTTTT.

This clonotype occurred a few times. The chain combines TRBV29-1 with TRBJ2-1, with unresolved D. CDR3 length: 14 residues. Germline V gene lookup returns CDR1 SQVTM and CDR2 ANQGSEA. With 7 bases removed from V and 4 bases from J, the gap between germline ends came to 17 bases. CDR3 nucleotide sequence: TGCAGCGCGACAAGTAGTCAGTCTTACAATGAGCAGTTCTTC. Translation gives CSATSSQSYNEQFF.

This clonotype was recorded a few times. CDR3 nucleotides: TGTGCCAGCAGTGACTCTGGGACAGGAGCTTTCTCTGGAAACACCATATATTTT. Translating it yields CASSDSGTGAFSGNTIYF. The gene calls are TRBV6-4 and TRBJ1-3, with 8 bases lining up with TRBD1. Germline V CDR1 and CDR2: MRHNA, SNTAGT. V lost 0 bases to trimming and J lost 0 bases; unmatched junction nucleotides: 7. This CDR3 has 18 amino acids.

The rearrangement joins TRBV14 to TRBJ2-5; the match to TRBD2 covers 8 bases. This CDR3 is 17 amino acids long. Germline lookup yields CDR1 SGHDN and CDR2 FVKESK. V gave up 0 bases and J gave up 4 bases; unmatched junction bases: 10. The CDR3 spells CASSQDRKRGFLETQYF. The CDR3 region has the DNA TGTGCCAGCAGCCAAGATCGGAAGCGGGGGTTTCTAGAGACCCAGTACTTC.

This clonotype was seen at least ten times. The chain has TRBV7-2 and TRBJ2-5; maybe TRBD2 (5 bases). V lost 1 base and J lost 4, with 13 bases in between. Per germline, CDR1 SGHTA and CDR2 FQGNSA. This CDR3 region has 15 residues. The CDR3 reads CASSLGSGWGETQYF. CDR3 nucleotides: TGTGCCAGCAGCTTAGGGTCGGGGTGGGGAGAGACCCAGTACTTC.

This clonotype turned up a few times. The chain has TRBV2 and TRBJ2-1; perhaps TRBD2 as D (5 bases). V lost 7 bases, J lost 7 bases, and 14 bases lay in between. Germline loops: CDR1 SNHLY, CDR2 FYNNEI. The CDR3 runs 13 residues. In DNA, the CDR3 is TGTGCCAGCACTCTCCGGGAAGGGAATGAGCAGTTCTTC. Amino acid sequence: CASTLREGNEQFF.

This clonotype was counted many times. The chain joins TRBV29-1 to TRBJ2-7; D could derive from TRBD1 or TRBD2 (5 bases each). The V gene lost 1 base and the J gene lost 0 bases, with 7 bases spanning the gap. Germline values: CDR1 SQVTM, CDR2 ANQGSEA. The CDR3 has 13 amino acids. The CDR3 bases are TGCAGCGTTGAAGGGGGGACCTCCTACGAGCAGTACTTC. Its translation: CSVEGGTSYEQYF.

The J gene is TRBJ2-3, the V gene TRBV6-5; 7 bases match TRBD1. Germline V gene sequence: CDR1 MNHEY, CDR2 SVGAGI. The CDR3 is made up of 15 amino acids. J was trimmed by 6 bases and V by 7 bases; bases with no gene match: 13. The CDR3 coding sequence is TGTGCCAGCACCAAAGACAGGGAGCTTTTGGATACGCAGTATTTT. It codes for CASTKDRELLDTQYF.

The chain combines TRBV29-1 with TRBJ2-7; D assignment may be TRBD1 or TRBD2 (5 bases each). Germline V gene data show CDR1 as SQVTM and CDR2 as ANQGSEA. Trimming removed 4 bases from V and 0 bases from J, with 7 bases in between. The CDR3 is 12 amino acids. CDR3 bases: TGCAGCGTTGGGGGGAACTCCTACGAGCAGTACTTC. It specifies CSVGGNSYEQYF.

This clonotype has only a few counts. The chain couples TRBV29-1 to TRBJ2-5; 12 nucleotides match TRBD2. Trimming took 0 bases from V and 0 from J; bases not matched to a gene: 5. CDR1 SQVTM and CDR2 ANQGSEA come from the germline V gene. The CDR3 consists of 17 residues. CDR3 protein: CSVEDGTSGRYQETQYF. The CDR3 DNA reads TGCAGCGTTGAAGATGGGACTAGCGGGCGATACCAAGAGACCCAGTACTTC. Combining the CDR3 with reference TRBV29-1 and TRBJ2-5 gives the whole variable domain SAVISQKPSRDICQRGTSLTIQCQVDSQVTMMFWYRQQPGQSLTLIATANQGSEATYESGFVIDKFPISRPNLTFSTLTVSNMSPEDSSIYLCSVEDGTSGRYQETQYFGPGTRLLVL.